The 20 T cell receptor beta chains below all came from one sample that was sequenced in a study of blood T cell repertoires in COVID-19. Repertoires were generated with immunoSEQ multiplex PCR, while TCRdb's copy carries only in-frame clones and drops some. This table has fewer than 90,000 clones, roughly 80% appearing once. The sample comprised peripheral blood. The receptors were sampled from a human donor in a cohort sampled during active COVID-19.

The chain uses TRBV2 and TRBJ2-3; perhaps TRBD2 as D (5 bases). The CDR3 is made up of 14 amino acids. Trimming took 0 bases from V and 4 from J, leaving 8 bases between them. Germline V gene lookup returns CDR1 SNHLY and CDR2 FYNNEI. The DNA for the CDR3 is TGTGCCAGCAGTGAAGCGGGAGTTTCAGATACGCAGTATTTT. The encoded protein is CASSEAGVSDTQYF.

V gene TRBV2 combines with J gene TRBJ1-6, with TRBD1 identical over 10 bases. The CDR3 length is 15 residues. The ends lost 7 bases at V and 9 bases at J; junction bases unmatched: 9. Germline V gene sequence: CDR1 SNHLY, CDR2 FYNNEI. The CDR3 sequence: CASKAPGTGASPLHF. CDR3 in DNA: TGTGCCAGCAAGGCTCCCGGGACAGGGGCTTCACCCCTCCACTTT.

This chain links TRBV28 with TRBJ1-5, with 10 bases that match TRBD1. Germline CDR1 and CDR2: MDHEN and SYDVKM. V lost 7 bases to trimming and J lost 5 bases; unmatched junction nucleotides: 5. The length of the CDR3 is 14 residues. The CDR3 DNA sequence: TGTGCCAGCACCCCGGGACAGGGGCATCAGCCCCAGCATTTT. It specifies CASTPGQGHQPQHF.

The chain uses TRBV30 and TRBJ1-1; 8 bases map to TRBD1. The CDR3 runs to 12 residues. Germline CDR1 and CDR2: GTSNPN and SVGIG (reference sequence). V gave up 7 bases and J gave up 7 bases; unmatched junction bases: 8. CDR3 nucleotides: TGTGCCTACAGGGGACAGGCGGTTGAAGCTTTCTTT. The encoded protein is CAYRGQAVEAFF.

The chain employs TRBV9 and TRBJ2-7; 8 bases line up with TRBD1. J was trimmed by 7 bases and V by 0 bases; bases with no gene match: 15. Germline V gene lookup returns CDR1 SGDLS and CDR2 YYNGEE. This CDR3 spans 17 amino acids. The CDR3 loop reads CASSVGGRDRTFLEQYF. The CDR3 DNA follows: TGTGCCAGCAGCGTAGGCGGTAGGGACAGGACCTTTTTGGAGCAGTACTTC.

This clone was observed once. The chain combines TRBV19 with TRBJ2-3, with TRBD2 identical over 10 bases. Germline CDR1 reads LNHDA; CDR2 reads SQIVND (reference sequence). This CDR3 has 16 amino acids. The junction had 4 bases not matched to a gene; V was cut back by 4 bases and J by 0 bases. The CDR3 is CASSTRTSGSTDTQYF. As DNA, the CDR3 is TGTGCCAGTAGTACCCGGACTAGCGGTAGCACAGATACGCAGTATTTT.

The V and J genes are TRBV9 and TRBJ2-3; no clear D gene. The CDR3 spans 15 residues. V was clipped by 3 bases and J by 3 bases, with 14 bases between them. The V gene's germline CDR1 is SGDLS and CDR2 YYNGEE. The CDR3 sequence: CASSAEAGFTDTQYF. The CDR3 bases are TGTGCCAGCAGCGCTGAGGCCGGATTTACAGATACGCAGTATTTT. The whole variable domain, filled in from reference TRBV9 and TRBJ2-3, reads DSGVTQTPKHLITATGQRVTLRCSPRSGDLSVYWYQQSLDQGLQFLIQYYNGEERAKGNILERFSAQQFPDLHSELNLSSLELGDSALYFCASSAEAGFTDTQYFGPGTRLTVL.

The genes are TRBV3-1 (or the pseudogene TRBV3-2) and TRBJ1-2, with 7 bases identical to TRBD1. Germline loops: CDR1 LGHDT, CDR2 YNNKEL (reference sequence). The CDR3 contains 14 residues. V lost 8 bases and J lost 5; bases outside the gene matches: 11. The CDR3 DNA is TGTGCCAGCGAAAACAGGGGCGGACCATATGGCTACACCTTC. It yields the protein CASENRGGPYGYTF.

This clone was picked up a small number of times. CDR3 DNA: TGTGCCAGCAGCCCCCCGGACAGGGCCGGAACAGATACGCAGTATTTT. Translated: CASSPPDRAGTDTQYF. This chain uses TRBV7-9 with TRBJ2-3; 8 bases are shared with TRBD1. V trimming: 5 bases; J trimming: 3 bases; junction bases outside the gene matches: 10. The length of the CDR3 is 16 residues. Looked up from germline, CDR1 is SEHNR and CDR2 is FQNEAQ (reference sequence).

This clone was observed once. The chain combines TRBV27 with TRBJ1-5; no reliable D call. CDR1 is MNHEY, CDR2 SMNVEV, per germline (reference sequence). V dropped 1 base and J dropped 2 bases, with 9 bases sitting between them. This CDR3 comprises 15 residues. The CDR3 region has the DNA TGTGCCAGCAGTTTATACGCCAGCGGCAATCAGCCCCAGCATTTT. It translates to CASSLYASGNQPQHF.

This clone appeared once. The chain employs TRBV27 and TRBJ2-5, with TRBD2 matching 7 bases. CDR3 length equals 14 residues. The V gene end was trimmed by 3 bases and the J gene end by 9 bases; junction bases not matched to a gene: 10. CDR1 and CDR2 from the germline V gene are MNHEY and SMNVEV (reference sequence). The CDR3 loop reads CASSLGGKGMAQYF. CDR3 nucleotides: TGTGCCAGCAGTTTGGGGGGGAAGGGGATGGCCCAGTACTTC.

This chain joins TRBV6-5 and TRBJ1-3; D is unclear. Trimming cost V 6 bases and J 4 bases, with 16 bases left between them. The CDR3 runs 15 residues. The germline V gene encodes CDR1 MNHEY and CDR2 SVGAGI. CDR3: CASRGWRARGNTIYF. CDR3 nucleotides: TGTGCCAGCAGGGGATGGAGGGCCCGCGGAAACACCATATATTTT.

The chain carries TRBV11-3 and TRBJ2-1, with TRBD2 matching over 7 bases. The germline V gene encodes CDR1 SGHNT and CDR2 YENEEA. V shed 1 base, J shed 2 bases, and the junction held 5 bases outside the gene matches. The CDR3 sequence is 16 residues long. CDR3 sequence reads: CASSLGSSGPYNEQFF. The DNA for the CDR3 is TGTGCCAGCAGCTTAGGATCTAGCGGACCCTACAATGAGCAGTTCTTC.

CDR3 DNA sequence: TGTGCCAGCAGCTTAACTGGGCAACTTTCAACTAATGAAAAACTGTTTTTT. Translated: CASSLTGQLSTNEKLFF. The chain recombines TRBV4-2 with TRBJ1-4; no clear D. This CDR3 has 17 amino acids. Germline-derived CDR1 and CDR2 are LGHNA and YNFKEQ. V lost 5 bases to trimming and J lost 0 bases, with 16 bases between them.

The chain has TRBV30 and TRBJ2-2; D possibly corresponds to TRBD1 (6 bases). V lost 5 bases to trimming and J lost 6 bases, with 19 bases between them. This CDR3 region has 15 residues. Germline V gene lookup returns CDR1 GTSNPN and CDR2 SVGIG (reference sequence). CDR3 bases: TGTGCCTGGGGGCCCGGACAGTCACGGGCCGGGGAGCTGTTTTTT. Protein sequence: CAWGPGQSRAGELFF. Full variable domain (remainder filled in from reference TRBV30 and TRBJ2-2): SQTIHQWPATLVQPVGSPLSLECTVEGTSNPNLYWYRQAAGRGLQLLFYSVGIGQISSEVPQNLSASRPQDRQFILSSKKLLLSDSGFYLCAWGPGQSRAGELFFGEGSRLTVL.

The CDR3 coding sequence is TGTGCCAGCAGCTTAGAGGGGGACAGGCCCTCCACAGATACGCAGTATTTT. Protein: CASSLEGDRPSTDTQYF. V and J are TRBV7-9 and TRBJ2-3; 8 bases are shared with TRBD1. This CDR3 region has 17 residues. The germline CDR1 and CDR2 sequences are SEHNR and FQNEAQ (reference sequence). The J segment lost 2 bases and the V segment lost 1 base, leaving 8 bases of the junction unmatched.

The chain joins TRBV5-1 to TRBJ2-5; 7 bases align to TRBD1. Germline values: CDR1 SGHRS, CDR2 YFSETQ. The J segment lost 4 bases and the V segment lost 6 bases, leaving 6 bases of the junction unmatched. The CDR3 spans 13 residues. This CDR3 is CASTQGSRETQYF. The CDR3 nucleotides are TGCGCCAGCACACAGGGGTCTCGAGAGACCCAGTACTTC.

V gene TRBV2 combines with J gene TRBJ2-3; 7 positions match TRBD1. Germline V CDR1 and CDR2: SNHLY, FYNNEI. The CDR3 is made up of 14 amino acids. After removal of 10 bases from V and 1 base from J, the junction contained 8 bases not matched to a gene. The CDR3 spells CATTGVTRTDTQYF. Written as DNA, the CDR3 is TGTGCCACCACAGGGGTGACACGCACAGATACGCAGTATTTT.

The count of this clone is one. This sequence joins TRBV5-1 and TRBJ2-2; 7 bases map to TRBD1. The V segment lost 2 bases and the J segment 6 bases; nucleotides outside the gene matches: 7. From germline, CDR1 is SGHRS and CDR2 YFSETQ. CDR3 length: 15 amino acids. This chain's CDR3 is CASSFREGGPGELFF. The DNA for the CDR3 is TGCGCCAGCAGCTTCCGTGAAGGGGGCCCCGGGGAGCTGTTTTTT.

The chain combines TRBV4-1 with TRBJ2-3, with TRBD2 identical over 11 bases. Germline V gene data show CDR1 as MGHRA and CDR2 as YSYEKL. Trimming at V came to 1 base and at J to 2 bases, leaving 17 bases not matched to a gene. The CDR3 contains 21 residues. In DNA form, the CDR3 reads TGCGCCAGCAGCCAAGGACTAAAACTAGCGGGAGCCGTCCTCTCCACAGATACGCAGTATTTT. Encoded protein: CASSQGLKLAGAVLSTDTQYF.